These 25 T cell receptor beta chains came from one sample sequenced in a study of blood T cell repertoires in COVID-19. Assay used: immunoSEQ multiplex PCR; TCRdb lists only in-frame clones, some missing. The sample lists more than 100,000 clones, roughly four fifths occurring once. Sequenced input: peripheral blood. These receptors came from a woman aged 45-59 years with acute or convalescent COVID-19.

The CDR3 bases are TGCGCCAGCGGGCAGTTTGTACAGGGGACTACCGGGGAGCTGTTTTTT. It translates to CASGQFVQGTTGELFF. J is TRBJ2-2 and V is TRBV5-1; a possible D gene is TRBD1 (7 bases). The ends were cut back, 7 bases at V and 5 bases at J, with 21 bases in the middle. The CDR3 has 16 amino acids. The germline CDR1 and CDR2 sequences are SGHRS and YFSETQ.

This chain uses TRBV28 with TRBJ2-7; D not certain. This CDR3 is built from 16 residues. Between the trimmed V and J ends, which lost 8 bases and 2 bases, there was a span of 22 bases. Per the germline V gene, CDR1 is MDHEN and CDR2 is SYDVKM. CDR3 nucleotide sequence: TGTGCCAGCTCAAGCCCCTACGATACCTCTCCCTACGAGCAGTACTTC. Amino acids: CASSSPYDTSPYEQYF.

The table lists this clone with a count of one. The chain carries TRBV5-6 and TRBJ1-2; perhaps TRBD1 as D (5 bases). V was cut by 0 bases and J by 6 bases, with 9 bases left in between. This CDR3 has 13 residues. CDR1 and CDR2 from the germline V gene are SGHDT and YYEEEE. CDR3 loop: CASSLAGGDGYTF. The CDR3 nucleotides read TGTGCCAGCAGCTTGGCTGGGGGGGATGGCTACACCTTC. The complete variable domain, with remaining parts taken from reference TRBV5-6 and TRBJ1-2, reads DAGVTQSPTHLIKTRGQQVTLRCSPKSGHDTVSWYQQALGQGPQFIFQYYEEEERQRGNFPDRFSGHQFPNYSSELNVNALLLGDSALYLCASSLAGGDGYTFGSGTRLTVV.

The chain links TRBV2 to TRBJ2-7; D perhaps matches TRBD2 (5 bases). The CDR3 is 14 amino acids. The germline V gene has CDR1 SNHLY and CDR2 FYNNEI. Trimming took 8 bases from V and 2 from J, leaving 16 bases between them. The CDR3 bases are TGTGCCAGCGAAAGGGAGTACCAAACCTACGAGCAGTACTTC. This gives the protein CASEREYQTYEQYF.

This sequence joins TRBV25-1 and TRBJ1-2, with TRBD1 identical over 12 bases. Germline V lookup: CDR1 MGHDK, CDR2 SYGVNS. With 6 bases clipped from V and 4 bases from J, the junction kept 9 bases outside the gene matches. There are 16 residues in the CDR3. Written as DNA, the CDR3 is TGTGCCAGCAGGGGGACAGGGGGCGACTCCCTCTATGGCTACACCTTC. Protein product: CASRGTGGDSLYGYTF.

Comments on this clone: One end of the junction does not line up with germline, which may come from a read error. This chain uses TRBV20-1 with TRBJ1-1; no clear D gene. The CDR3 consists of 12 residues. From germline, CDR1 is DFQATT and CDR2 SNEGSKA (reference sequence). The CDR3 DNA reads as TGCAGTGCTAGTAGAGGGAACGCTGAAGCTTTCTTT. Translated, it gives CSASRGNAEAFF.

The chain is built from TRBV19 and TRBJ1-4, with 9 bases aligning to TRBD1. J lost 5 bases, V lost 9 bases, and 7 bases had no gene match. This CDR3 contains 14 residues. CDR1 LNHDA and CDR2 SQIVND come from the germline V gene (reference sequence). The CDR3: CASDGTGKNEKLFF. In DNA form, the CDR3 reads TGTGCCAGCGATGGGACAGGGAAAAATGAAAAACTGTTTTTT.

V gene TRBV11-2 combines with J gene TRBJ1-5; 10 bases line up with TRBD1. The CDR3 length is 14 residues. The V gene end was trimmed by 1 base and the J gene end by 7 bases; junction bases not matched to a gene: 1. Germline CDR1 and CDR2: SGHAT and FQNNGV. The DNA of the CDR3 is TGTGCCAGCAGCTTAGGGACAGGGGGACAGCCCCAGCATTTT. Translation gives CASSLGTGGQPQHF.

This clone was observed a handful of times. V is TRBV6-1 and J is TRBJ2-1; 9 nucleotides line up with TRBD1. Germline CDR1 MNHNS, CDR2 SASEGT. The ends lost 2 bases at V and 7 bases at J; junction bases unmatched: 6. This CDR3 is 15 amino acids long. CDR3 amino acids: CASSETGGGGNEQFF. CDR3 bases: TGTGCCAGCAGTGAAACAGGGGGCGGAGGGAATGAGCAGTTCTTC.

This chain links TRBV23-1 with TRBJ2-7; D call uncertain. TRBV23-1 is labeled an ORF, and its function is uncertain. V was cut by 4 bases and J by 3 bases, with 7 bases left in between. The CDR3 runs to 12 residues. CDR3 sequence: CASSLPFYEQYF. The CDR3 bases are TGCGCCAGCAGTCTCCCCTTCTACGAGCAGTACTTC.

The chain has TRBV11-2 and TRBJ1-2; tentatively, D is TRBD1 (6 bases). Germline V lookup: CDR1 SGHAT, CDR2 FQNNGV. The ends were cut back, 0 bases at V and 4 bases at J, with 12 bases in the middle. This CDR3 region has 15 residues. The CDR3 loop reads CASSLDPGASYGYTF. CDR3 sequence (DNA): TGTGCCAGCAGCTTAGATCCAGGGGCATCCTATGGCTACACCTTC.

The chain carries TRBV29-1 and TRBJ2-7; 8 nucleotides match TRBD1. The J segment lost 2 bases and the V segment lost 6 bases, leaving 6 bases of the junction unmatched. CDR3 size: 13 residues. Per the germline V gene, CDR1 is SQVTM and CDR2 is ANQGSEA. The CDR3 region is CSVEDRATYEQYF. CDR3 DNA sequence: TGCAGCGTCGAGGACAGGGCCACCTACGAGCAGTACTTC.

CDR3 region: CASRGMEGGNQPQHF. CDR3 nucleotide sequence: TGTGCCAGCAGGGGGATGGAGGGAGGCAATCAGCCCCAGCATTTT. This chain uses TRBV6-6 with TRBJ1-5, with unresolved D. The CDR3 is made up of 15 amino acids. CDR1 and CDR2 from the germline V gene are MNHNY and SVGAGI (reference sequence). V lost 6 bases and J 2 bases, leaving 14 bases between the germline ends.

The genes are TRBV28 and TRBJ1-4; 8 bases map to TRBD1. The CDR3 sequence is 15 residues long. Germline V gene data show CDR1 as MDHEN and CDR2 as SYDVKM. Losses at the gene ends were 2 bases for V and 6 bases for J; bases not matched to a gene: 5. This CDR3 reads CASSLGTGNYEKLFF. DNA of the CDR3: TGTGCCAGCAGTTTAGGGACAGGCAACTATGAAAAACTGTTTTTT.

The J gene is TRBJ1-1, the V gene TRBV29-1; a weak D match, TRBD1 (5 bases). CDR1 is SQVTM, CDR2 ANQGSEA, per germline. V was pared by 4 bases and J by 4 bases, with 13 bases between. This CDR3 has 13 amino acids. The CDR3 protein is CSVVGQGRTEAFF. CDR3 in DNA: TGCAGCGTTGTCGGGCAGGGTCGCACTGAAGCTTTCTTT. Variable domain in full (rest from reference TRBV29-1 and TRBJ1-1): SAVISQKPSRDICQRGTSLTIQCQVDSQVTMMFWYRQQPGQSLTLIATANQGSEATYESGFVIDKFPISRPNLTFSTLTVSNMSPEDSSIYLCSVVGQGRTEAFFGQGTRLTVV.

The chain combines TRBV19 with TRBJ2-4, with TRBD2 matching over 11 bases. Looked up from germline, CDR1 is LNHDA and CDR2 is SQIVND (reference sequence). The ends lost 4 bases at V and 3 bases at J; junction bases unmatched: 2. The CDR3 length is 15 residues. The CDR3 DNA sequence: TGTGCCAGTAGTACTAGCGGGGGGCGCAAAAACATTCAGTACTTC. This sequence encodes CASSTSGGRKNIQYF.

J is TRBJ2-3 and V is TRBV5-1; D unresolved. Trimming pared 0 bases from V and 6 bases from J, leaving 8 bases between. Germline V gene sequence: CDR1 SGHRS, CDR2 YFSETQ. The CDR3 is 13 amino acids. CDR3: CASSLARRDTQYF. The DNA of the CDR3 is TGCGCCAGCAGCTTGGCCCGGCGGGATACGCAGTATTTT.

The chain uses TRBV30 and TRBJ1-2; D is unclear. This CDR3 is built from 15 residues. Germline CDR1 GTSNPN, CDR2 SVGIG (reference sequence). Trimming left V 5 bases short and J 2 bases short, with 18 bases between. CDR3 sequence (DNA): TGTGCCTGGTCGAAGGAGGGCACAACCAACTATGGCTACACCTTC. Its protein product is CAWSKEGTTNYGYTF. The full variable domain, rest sourced from reference TRBV30 and TRBJ1-2, is SQTIHQWPATLVQPVGSPLSLECTVEGTSNPNLYWYRQAAGRGLQLLFYSVGIGQISSEVPQNLSASRPQDRQFILSSKKLLLSDSGFYLCAWSKEGTTNYGYTFGSGTRLTVV.

This clone was counted a few times. The chain uses TRBV5-1 and TRBJ1-1; 9 bases are a match to TRBD1. Germline CDR1 and CDR2: SGHRS and YFSETQ. V trimming: 4 bases; J trimming: 1 base; junction bases outside the gene matches: 8. The CDR3 runs 16 residues. The CDR3 reads CASSETGTGWNTEAFF. CDR3 DNA: TGCGCCAGCAGCGAGACCGGGACAGGGTGGAACACTGAAGCTTTCTTT.

This chain links TRBV4-1 with TRBJ2-7; D might be TRBD1 (6 bases). V was pared by 0 bases and J by 4 bases, with 19 bases between. Germline assignment: CDR1 MGHRA and CDR2 YSYEKL. This CDR3 spans 17 amino acids. The CDR3 nucleotides read TGCGCCAGCAGCCAAGATGGTTCGCCAGGGGCTACATACGAGCAGTACTTC. Translating gives CASSQDGSPGATYEQYF.

The chain is built from TRBV6-5 and TRBJ1-5; TRBD1 agrees at 8 bases. This CDR3 is 12 amino acids long. Germline V gene data show CDR1 as MNHEY and CDR2 as SVGAGI. Trimming at V came to 10 bases and at J to 5 bases, leaving 4 bases not matched to a gene. The CDR3, as DNA: TGTGCCACCAAGACAGGGGATCAGCCCCAGCATTTT. Protein product: CATKTGDQPQHF.

The genes are TRBV3-1 (or the pseudogene TRBV3-2) and TRBJ1-1; D is undetermined. The CDR3 has 14 amino acids. Germline V gene lookup returns CDR1 LGHDT and CDR2 YNNKEL (reference sequence). The V end was cut by 6 bases, the J end by 1 base, with 12 bases between. CDR3 nucleotide sequence: TGTGCCAGCAGTCCCTCCCGACAGAACACTGAAGCTTTCTTT. Translation gives CASSPSRQNTEAFF.

The chain has TRBV6-6 and TRBJ1-3, with D tentatively TRBD1 (5 bases). Trimming stripped 5 bases from V and 0 bases from J, with 11 bases between. The V gene's germline CDR1 is MNHNY and CDR2 SVGAGI (reference sequence). The CDR3 sequence is 15 residues long. CDR3: CASSASGYSGNTIYF. The DNA of the CDR3 is TGTGCCAGCAGTGCCTCAGGGTACTCTGGAAACACCATATATTTT.

V and J are TRBV28 and TRBJ2-7; no reliable D call. The ends were cut back, 6 bases at V and 2 bases at J, with 8 bases in the middle. The CDR3 has 12 residues. Germline values: CDR1 MDHEN, CDR2 SYDVKM. The CDR3 DNA follows: TGTGCCAGCAGCCCGATAGCCTACGAGCAGTACTTC. Translated: CASSPIAYEQYF.

This sequence joins TRBV3-1 (or the pseudogene TRBV3-2) and TRBJ2-6; TRBD1 matches 10 bases. Germline CDR1 reads LGHDT; CDR2 reads YNNKEL (reference sequence). V trimming: 4 bases; J trimming: 0 bases; junction bases outside the gene matches: 9. The CDR3 consists of 19 residues. The CDR3 here is CASSPRQGAVLSGANVLTF. CDR3 nucleotides: TGTGCCAGCAGCCCCAGACAGGGGGCCGTCCTCTCTGGGGCCAACGTCCTGACTTTC.